Each of the 11 T cell receptor beta chains below was sequenced from the same sample in a study of T-cell reconstitution after alpha-beta-depleted transplantation in children. TCRbeta library preparation incorporated unique molecular identifiers. TCRdb independently ran MiXCR on the PCR reads; one entry per CDR3 protein. The sample records nearly 400,000 distinct CDR3 sequences, about a fifth being singletons. The sequencing used PBMCs from the stem cell graft donor, collected from the stem cell graft. All receptors derive from a human donor who donated a stem cell graft to a child with acute myeloid leukemia.

This clonotype was seen ten or more times. The gene calls are TRBV6-1 and TRBJ1-1; D is unresolved. Trimming left V 6 bases short and J 6 bases short, with 17 bases between. Germline V lookup: CDR1 MNHNS, CDR2 SASEGT. The CDR3 has 14 residues. CDR3 sequence (DNA): TGTGCCAGCAGACCTATGGACGGGAGGGCTGAAGCTTTCTTT. This encodes CASRPMDGRAEAFF.

At least ten counts were recorded for this clonotype. The V and J genes are TRBV19 and TRBJ2-2, with a weak D call TRBD1 (6 bases). The germline V and J ends were trimmed by 6 bases and 0 bases, with 8 bases remaining between them. CDR3 length: 14 residues. Per the germline V gene, CDR1 is LNHDA and CDR2 is SQIVND (reference sequence). CDR3 DNA: TGTGCCAGTAGCGGGACACCGAACACCGGGGAGCTGTTTTTT. It is translated as CASSGTPNTGELFF.

This clonotype occurred many times. This chain links TRBV12-3 or TRBV12-4 with TRBJ2-7, with D perhaps TRBD2 (5 bases). Trimming shortened V by 3 bases and J by 3 bases, and 12 bases separated the two germline ends. CDR3 length: 14 residues. Here the CDR3 DNA reads TGTGCCAGCAGTTTCGCAGGAGGCCACTACGAGCAGTACTTC. Its translation: CASSFAGGHYEQYF.

At least ten counts were recorded for this clonotype. The gene calls are TRBV6-2 or TRBV6-3 and TRBJ2-7; TRBD2 aligns across 8 bases. The CDR3 totals 15 residues. With 7 bases clipped from V and 0 bases from J, the junction kept 8 bases outside the gene matches. Germline CDR1 reads MNHEY; CDR2 reads SVGEGT. The CDR3 nucleotides are TGTGCCAGCACCAAGAGCGGGAGTAGCTCCTACGAGCAGTACTTC. Encoded protein: CASTKSGSSSYEQYF.

The rearrangement uses TRBV5-5 and TRBJ1-5, with D maybe TRBD1 (5 bases). V dropped 4 bases and J dropped 3 bases, with 11 bases sitting between them. The germline CDR1 and CDR2 sequences are SGHKS and YYEKEE (reference sequence). CDR3 length: 14 residues. The CDR3 sequence is CASSPGAVNQPQHF. For the CDR3, the DNA is TGTGCCAGCAGCCCTGGGGCAGTCAATCAGCCCCAGCATTTT.

The chain employs TRBV12-3 or TRBV12-4 and TRBJ2-1; weak D call: TRBD2 (5 bases). There are 15 residues in the CDR3. The ends were cut back, 8 bases at V and 7 bases at J, with 21 bases in the middle. CDR3 sequence reads: CASRKDPPWRNEQFF. Here the CDR3 DNA reads TGTGCCAGCCGGAAGGACCCCCCGTGGAGGAATGAGCAGTTCTTC.

This clonotype came up a few times. CDR3 bases: TGTGCCAGCAGTGAATACGGACATTCGAACTATGGCTACACCTTC. It is translated as CASSEYGHSNYGYTF. This sequence joins TRBV25-1 and TRBJ1-2, with D possibly being TRBD1 (5 bases). The CDR3 runs to 15 residues. Germline V gives CDR1 MGHDK, CDR2 SYGVNS. V was shortened by 0 bases and J by 2 bases, with 10 bases between the two germline ends.

This clonotype was observed at least ten times. The CDR3 loop is CATSDAPTGDNEQFF. In nucleotides, the CDR3 is TGTGCCACCAGTGATGCGCCGACAGGCGACAATGAGCAGTTCTTC. V gene TRBV24-1 combines with J gene TRBJ2-1; D might be TRBD1 (6 bases). The V end lost 3 bases, the J end lost 5 bases, and 13 bases lay between the germline ends. The germline V gene has CDR1 KGHDR and CDR2 SFDVKD. The CDR3 is 15 residues long.

This clonotype has at least ten counts. The chain recombines TRBV24-1 with TRBJ1-5, with D possibly matching TRBD1 (5 bases). Germline CDR1 reads KGHDR; CDR2 reads SFDVKD. The CDR3 is 15 residues long. V lost 2 bases, J lost 4 bases, and 11 bases lay in between. DNA for the CDR3: TGTGCCACCAGTGATTCGGGACGAAGAAATCAGCCCCAGCATTTT. Translation: CATSDSGRRNQPQHF.

This clonotype was observed a handful of times. V gene TRBV5-6 combines with J gene TRBJ2-3; D remains ambiguous. V was shortened by 0 bases and J by 4 bases, with 9 bases between the two germline ends. The CDR3 runs to 14 residues. Germline loops: CDR1 SGHDT, CDR2 YYEEEE. As DNA, the CDR3 is TGTGCCAGCAGCTTGGACGGTGGGGCAGATACGCAGTATTTT. Its protein is CASSLDGGADTQYF.

This clonotype was detected a few times. The V gene is TRBV20-1, the J gene TRBJ2-7; D possibly uses TRBD1 or TRBD2 (5 bases each). The CDR3 loop spans 14 amino acids. Germline CDR1 and CDR2: DFQATT and SNEGSKA (reference sequence). V was trimmed by 6 bases and J by 2 bases, leaving 17 bases between them. The CDR3, as DNA: TGCAGTGCGCCGGACCGGGACGCAACCTACGAGCAGTACTTC. Translated, it gives CSAPDRDATYEQYF.